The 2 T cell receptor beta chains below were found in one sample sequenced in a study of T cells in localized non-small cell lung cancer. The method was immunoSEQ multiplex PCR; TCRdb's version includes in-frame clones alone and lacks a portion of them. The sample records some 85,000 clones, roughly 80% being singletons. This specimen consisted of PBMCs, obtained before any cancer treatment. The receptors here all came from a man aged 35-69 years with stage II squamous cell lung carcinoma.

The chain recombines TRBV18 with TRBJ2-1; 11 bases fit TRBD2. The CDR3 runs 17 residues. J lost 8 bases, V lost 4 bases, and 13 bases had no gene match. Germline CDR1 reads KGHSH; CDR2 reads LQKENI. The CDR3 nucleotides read TGTGCCAGCTCACTTCAAGGTAATAGCGGGAGGGCCGATGAGCAGTTCTTC. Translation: CASSLQGNSGRADEQFF.

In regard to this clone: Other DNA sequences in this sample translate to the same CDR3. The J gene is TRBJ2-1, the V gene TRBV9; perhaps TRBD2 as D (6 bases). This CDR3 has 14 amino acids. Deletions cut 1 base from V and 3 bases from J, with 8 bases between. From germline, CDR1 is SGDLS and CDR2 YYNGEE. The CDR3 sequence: CASSVSGVYNEQFF. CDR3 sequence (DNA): TGTGCCAGCAGCGTATCGGGAGTCTACAATGAGCAGTTCTTC.